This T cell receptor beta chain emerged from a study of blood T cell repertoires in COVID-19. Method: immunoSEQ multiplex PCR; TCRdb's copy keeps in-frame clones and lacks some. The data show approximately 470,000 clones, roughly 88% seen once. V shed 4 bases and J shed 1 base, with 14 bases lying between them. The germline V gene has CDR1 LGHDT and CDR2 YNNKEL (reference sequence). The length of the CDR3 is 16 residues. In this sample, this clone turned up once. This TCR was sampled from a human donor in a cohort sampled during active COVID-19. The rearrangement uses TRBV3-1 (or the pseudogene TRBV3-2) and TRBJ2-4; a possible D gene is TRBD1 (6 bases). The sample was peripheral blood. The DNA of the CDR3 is TGTGCCAGCAGCCGGACAGATGGATGGGCCAAAAACATTCAGTACTTC. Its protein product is CASSRTDGWAKNIQYF.